This passage covers 14 T cell receptor beta chains from one sample sequenced in a study of long-term antiretroviral therapy in people with HIV. A v3.0 immunoSEQ assay was performed at survey level. The repertoire was sequenced with immunoSEQ multiplex PCR; TCRdb's copy has only in-frame clones and lacks some. Here the sample spans 15,000 to 20,000 clones, roughly 71% being singletons. The sample consisted of unsorted PBMCs, taken 2.5 years before starting antiretroviral therapy. The receptors derive from a woman between 50 and 59 years old with HIV.

With regard to this clone: This same CDR3 is encoded by further DNA sequences in the sample. The V gene is TRBV7-8, the J gene TRBJ1-1; no clear D gene. The length of the CDR3 is 11 residues. Germline V CDR1 and CDR2: SGHVS, FQNEAQ. V shed 2 bases and J shed 5 bases, with 3 bases lying between them. The CDR3 here is CASSLRTEAFF. CDR3 sequence (DNA): TGTGCCAGCAGCTTAAGGACTGAAGCTTTCTTT.

This chain joins TRBV2 and TRBJ1-5; 10 bases are a match to TRBD1. J was trimmed by 0 bases and V by 6 bases; bases with no gene match: 14. The CDR3 covers 19 residues. The germline V gene has CDR1 SNHLY and CDR2 FYNNEI. In DNA form, the CDR3 reads TGTGCCAGCAGCTTTAGACCGGGACAGGGGTATCCTAGCAATCAGCCCCAGCATTTT. This translates into CASSFRPGQGYPSNQPQHF.

The CDR3 region has the DNA TGCGCCAGCAGCCGTCTAGCGGGGGGGCCAAATCTAAACAATGAGCAGTTCTTC. Its protein is CASSRLAGGPNLNNEQFF. This sequence joins TRBV4-1 and TRBJ2-1, with 12 bases matching TRBD2. Germline CDR1 MGHRA, CDR2 YSYEKL. This CDR3 has 18 residues. The trim removed 4 bases at V and 5 bases at J, leaving 12 bases unmatched.

In its sample, this clone was seen a few times. The chain recombines TRBV6-6 with TRBJ1-6, with D unresolved. CDR3 length: 14 residues. Germline assignment: CDR1 MNHNY and CDR2 SVGAGI (reference sequence). Trimming removed 0 bases at V and 14 bases at J, with 14 bases between. The CDR3 loop reads CASSYSISGDTLHF. The CDR3 DNA reads as TGTGCCAGCAGTTACTCGATATCTGGGGATACCCTCCACTTT.

The chain recombines TRBV18 with TRBJ2-5; 8 bases match TRBD1. V lost 3 bases to trimming and J lost 6 bases; unmatched junction nucleotides: 9. The CDR3 length is 15 residues. CDR1 and CDR2 (germline): KGHSH, LQKENI. In DNA form, the CDR3 reads TGTGCCAGCTCACCCGACAGGGGAGGAAAAAAGACCCAGTACTTC. It translates to CASSPDRGGKKTQYF.

The CDR3 DNA reads as TGTGCCAGCAGTTACTTGGGTAGCGGAAACACCGGGGAGCTGTTTTTT. Its translation is CASSYLGSGNTGELFF. This chain connects TRBV6-5 to TRBJ2-2; perhaps TRBD2 as D (6 bases). This CDR3 is 16 amino acids long. V lost 1 base and J lost 2, with 11 bases in between. Germline CDR1 is MNHEY and CDR2 is SVGAGI.

The J gene is TRBJ2-7, the V gene TRBV6-1, with a weak D call TRBD2 (5 bases). The CDR3 contains 13 residues. CDR1 and CDR2 from the germline V gene are MNHNS and SASEGT. The V end was cut by 7 bases, the J end by 0 bases, with 10 bases between. The CDR3 sequence is CASIQAGSYEQYV. The DNA for the CDR3 is TGTGCCAGCATCCAGGCGGGCTCCTACGAGCAGTACGTC.

The table lists this clone with a few counts. V and J are TRBV6-1 and TRBJ1-5; 11 bases are a match to TRBD1. Losses at the gene ends were 4 bases for V and 2 bases for J; bases not matched to a gene: 10. Germline CDR1 and CDR2: MNHNS and SASEGT. The CDR3 has 18 residues. In nucleotides, the CDR3 is TGTGCCAGCAGTGGCGGGACAGGGGGTTTGGTAGGCAATCAGCCCCAGCATTTT. Its translation: CASSGGTGGLVGNQPQHF.

The chain employs TRBV11-2 and TRBJ2-3, with D possibly being TRBD2 (6 bases). The CDR3 extends over 18 amino acids. Trimming shortened V by 2 bases and J by 2 bases, and 20 bases separated the two germline ends. Germline V gene data show CDR1 as SGHAT and CDR2 as FQNNGV. CDR3 sequence (DNA): TGTGCCAGCAGCTTAAGGGGAGGTGGACTATTTCTCACAGATACGCAGTATTTT. It encodes CASSLRGGGLFLTDTQYF. The full variable domain, with the rest looked up from reference TRBV11-2 and TRBJ2-3, is EAGVAQSPRYKIIEKRQSVAFWCNPISGHATLYWYQQILGQGPKLLIQFQNNGVVDDSQLPKDRFSAERLKGVDSTLKIQPAKLEDSAVYLCASSLRGGGLFLTDTQYFGPGTRLTVL.

The chain uses TRBV14 and TRBJ2-5; D not resolved. V was cut by 1 base and J by 4 bases, with 4 bases left in between. There are 12 residues in the CDR3. CDR1 is SGHDN, CDR2 FVKESK, per germline. CDR3 amino acids: CASSQGLETQYF. The CDR3 DNA follows: TGTGCCAGCAGCCAAGGATTAGAGACCCAGTACTTC.

The V gene is TRBV7-9, the J gene TRBJ1-4; TRBD1 aligns across 10 bases. Trimming took 1 base from V and 10 from J; bases not matched to a gene: 6. Germline CDR1 is SEHNR and CDR2 is FQNEAQ (reference sequence). There are 15 residues in the CDR3. Here the CDR3 DNA reads TGTGCCAGCAGCTTAGGAGGGACAGGGGCTGTAAAACTGTTTTTT. This gives the protein CASSLGGTGAVKLFF.

The rearrangement joins TRBV7-2 to TRBJ2-2, with TRBD2 matching 13 bases. The germline V gene has CDR1 SGHTA and CDR2 FQGNSA. V shed 5 bases and J 4 bases; nucleotides not matched to a gene: 7. The CDR3 totals 17 residues. The CDR3 region is CASSPSGLAGPTGELFF. CDR3 coding DNA: TGTGCCAGCAGCCCCTCGGGACTAGCGGGGCCCACCGGGGAGCTGTTTTTT.

J is TRBJ2-2 and V is TRBV9; a possible D gene is TRBD2 (6 bases). CDR3 length: 17 residues. Germline values: CDR1 SGDLS, CDR2 YYNGEE. V shed 4 bases and J shed 0 bases, with 16 bases lying between them. Here the CDR3 DNA reads TGTGCCAGCAGCAGAAGTAGCGGCCTTCCGAACACCGGGGAGCTGTTTTTT. It yields the protein CASSRSSGLPNTGELFF.

The genes are TRBV7-2 and TRBJ2-5; D may match TRBD1 or TRBD2 (5 bases each). This CDR3 spans 14 amino acids. CDR1 is SGHTA, CDR2 FQGNSA, per germline. The V and J ends lost 5 bases and 5 bases respectively, with 15 bases between them. CDR3 in DNA: TGTGCCAGCAGCCCTGGGACCGTTGGCGAGACCCAGTACTTC. Its protein is CASSPGTVGETQYF.